This passage covers 9 T cell receptor beta chains from one sample sequenced in a study of human T cells and chemical hapten exposure. MiXCR, run by TCRdb on the RACE reads, gives a single entry per CDR3 protein. Of roughly 50,000 distinct CDR3 sequences listed, more than 9% are singletons. Time point of the sample: pre-sensitization, week 0. Treatment here: therapeutic diphenylcyclopropenone sensitization with weekly scalp DPC. Extraction yielded total RNA from whole blood (unfractionated). This material consisted of whole blood, taken in connection with sensitization to the hapten diphenylcyclopropenone (DPC). The receptor set was obtained from a woman aged 25 to 45 with alopecia areata. Some clones in this sample may be carry-over from other donors' samples.

The chain couples TRBV6-6 to TRBJ1-1; unclear D gene. The CDR3 sequence is 13 residues long. Germline CDR1 MNHNY, CDR2 SVGAGI (reference sequence). Trimming pared 6 bases from V and 0 bases from J, leaving 8 bases between. The CDR3 here is CASSIEMNTEAFF. The DNA of the CDR3 is TGTGCCAGCAGCATCGAAATGAACACTGAAGCTTTCTTT.

V and J are TRBV4-1 and TRBJ2-1; 9 nucleotides agree with TRBD1. From germline, CDR1 is MGHRA and CDR2 YSYEKL. The CDR3 has 19 residues. V was pared by 1 base and J by 9 bases, with 19 bases of the junction left unmatched. The CDR3 region is CASSQVILRPGQGKGEQFF. In nucleotides, the CDR3 is TGCGCCAGCAGCCAAGTCATCCTACGCCCGGGACAGGGTAAAGGTGAGCAGTTCTTC.

At least ten counts were recorded for this clonotype. The chain has TRBV28 and TRBJ2-4, with TRBD2 matching over 11 bases. V trimming: 5 bases; J trimming: 2 bases; junction bases outside the gene matches: 14. The CDR3 sequence is 19 residues long. CDR1 is MDHEN and CDR2 is SYDVKM in the germline V gene. The CDR3 is CASSPHGLAGGLTKNIQYF. In DNA, the CDR3 is TGTGCCAGCAGTCCCCATGGGTTAGCGGGGGGGCTTACCAAAAACATTCAGTACTTC. Using reference TRBV28 and TRBJ2-4 for the parts outside the CDR3, the full variable domain is DVKVTQSSRYLVKRTGEKVFLECVQDMDHENMFWYRQDPGLGLRLIYFSYDVKMKEKGDIPEGYSVSREKKERFSLILESASTNQTSMYLCASSPHGLAGGLTKNIQYFGAGTRLSVL.

In this sample, this clonotype turned up many times. The chain combines TRBV7-2 with TRBJ1-3; no reliable D call. The CDR3 contains 13 residues. V gave up 1 base and J gave up 4 bases, with 5 bases separating them. Per germline, CDR1 SGHTA and CDR2 FQGNSA. The CDR3 region has the DNA TGTGCCAGCAGCTTAGAAGGGGGAAACACCATATATTTT. Its protein is CASSLEGGNTIYF.

V usage is TRBV6-2 or TRBV6-3 and J usage is TRBJ1-5, with D maybe TRBD1 (6 bases). This CDR3 comprises 15 residues. CDR1 and CDR2 from the germline V gene are MNHEY and SVGEGT. The V end lost 6 bases, the J end lost 11 bases, and 23 bases lay between the germline ends. The DNA for the CDR3 is TGTGCCAGCAGCGGCGGGGGGCGCCCGATAAAGGCCCAGCATTTT. Residues: CASSGGGRPIKAQHF.

Here the CDR3 reads CASSLSGAPTETQYF. In nucleotides, the CDR3 is TGTGCCAGCAGCCTTAGCGGGGCCCCCACCGAGACCCAGTACTTC. V and J are TRBV12-3 or TRBV12-4 and TRBJ2-5; 8 positions match TRBD2. V dropped 6 bases and J dropped 5; count of bases not matched to a gene: 11. This CDR3 is built from 15 residues.

The sample holds many counts of this clonotype. The J gene is TRBJ1-5, the V gene TRBV24-1; the D is unclear. From germline, CDR1 is KGHDR and CDR2 SFDVKD. This CDR3 has 12 residues. The ends were cut back, 5 bases at V and 7 bases at J, with 8 bases in the middle. The CDR3: CATSGVGQPQHF. The DNA for the CDR3 is TGTGCCACCAGTGGTGTAGGCCAGCCCCAGCATTTT.

In regard to this clonotype: The germline gene is not matched at one end of the junction; a read error may be the cause. The V and J genes are TRBV11-2 and TRBJ2-5, with D possibly being TRBD1 (5 bases). The CDR3 consists of 15 residues. Germline values: CDR1 SGHAT, CDR2 FQNNGV. The CDR3 here is CASSLGRTPQETQYF. CDR3 DNA sequence: TGTGCCAGCAGTTTAGGCCGGACACCCCAAGAGACCCAGTACTTC.

This clonotype was recorded a few times. V gene TRBV11-2 combines with J gene TRBJ1-6; 8 nucleotides agree with TRBD1. The CDR3 is 15 residues long. Germline V CDR1 and CDR2: SGHAT, FQNNGV. The V gene end was trimmed by 4 bases and the J gene end by 1 base; junction bases not matched to a gene: 0. CDR3 nucleotides: TGTGCCAGCAGCTGGGACAGGTCCTATAATTCACCCCTCCACTTT. Encoded protein: CASSWDRSYNSPLHF.